This TCR beta chain emerged from a study of blood T cell repertoires in COVID-19. Looking at the study overall: The United States, Italy and Spain were the sources of the acute and convalescent COVID-19 samples. T cells, B-cell-depleted T cells, or PBMCs supplied cDNA or gDNA.

The CDR3 is 14 residues long. V trimming: 5 bases; J trimming: 1 base; junction bases outside the gene matches: 5. Germline-derived CDR1 and CDR2 are SEHNR and FQNEAQ (reference sequence). Seattle patients were enrolled during active infection and followed longitudinally. In the original workflow: Nucleated cell number was recorded as an estimate derived from reference gene primer amplification. Sequencing was performed with immunoSEQ multiplex PCR; in TCRdb, only in-frame clones are kept and a portion is missing. V, J and clone size reflect that table, while D and trimming were determined from the DNA. The table records 350,000 to 450,000 clones, 80% to 90% of them present only once. This clone has a handful of counts.

The sequence was collected from a woman aged 55 to 70 with COVID-19, enrolled during active disease. The material sequenced was peripheral blood. This chain uses TRBV7-9 with TRBJ2-7; TRBD1 aligns across 7 bases. CDR3 in amino acids: CASSTRDRSYEQYF. For the CDR3, the DNA is TGTGCCAGCAGCACTAGGGACAGATCCTACGAGCAGTACTTC.